These 32 T cell receptor beta chains originate from one sample sequenced in a study of blood T cell repertoires in COVID-19. Repertoires were generated with immunoSEQ multiplex PCR, while TCRdb's copy carries only in-frame clones and drops some. The table shows about 380,000 clones, with roughly 91% occurring only once. The specimen was PBMCs or T cells enriched from blood (not recorded which). The origin of the receptors is a young woman who had recovered from COVID-19.

CDR3 sequence (DNA): TGCAGCGTTGAGTTGGACAACTCTGGAAACACCATATATTTT. This gives the protein CSVELDNSGNTIYF. V is TRBV29-1 and J is TRBJ1-3, with D possibly being TRBD1 (5 bases). V dropped 3 bases and J dropped 0 bases, with 9 bases sitting between them. The germline CDR1 and CDR2 sequences are SQVTM and ANQGSEA. The CDR3 runs to 14 residues. Variable domain in full (rest from reference TRBV29-1 and TRBJ1-3): SAVISQKPSRDICQRGTSLTIQCQVDSQVTMMFWYRQQPGQSLTLIATANQGSEATYESGFVIDKFPISRPNLTFSTLTVSNMSPEDSSIYLCSVELDNSGNTIYFGEGSWLTVV.

The V gene is TRBV5-1, the J gene TRBJ1-1; 9 nucleotides line up with TRBD1. Germline assignment: CDR1 SGHRS and CDR2 YFSETQ. The CDR3 extends over 16 amino acids. J lost 1 base, V lost 4 bases, and 8 bases had no gene match. CDR3 residues: CASSEQQGAWNTEAFF. In nucleotides, the CDR3 is TGCGCCAGCAGCGAACAACAGGGGGCTTGGAACACTGAAGCTTTCTTT.

The V call is TRBV10-3, the J call TRBJ1-2, with 8 bases matching TRBD1. This CDR3 region has 15 residues. Germline V gene data show CDR1 as ENHRY and CDR2 as SYGVKD. The V and J ends lost 0 bases and 7 bases, in that order; junction bases with no gene match: 7. DNA of the CDR3: TGTGCCATCAGTGAGTCGCTGACAGGGGCAGCTGGCTACACCTTC. It codes for CAISESLTGAAGYTF.

This chain joins TRBV28 and TRBJ2-7, with D possibly matching TRBD1 (5 bases). Between the trimmed V and J ends, which lost 5 bases and 3 bases, there was a span of 14 bases. Per germline, CDR1 MDHEN and CDR2 SYDVKM. The CDR3 loop spans 14 amino acids. The DNA of the CDR3 is TGTGCCAGCAGTCCGCCCAGGACACGCTACGAGCAGTACTTC. Translation: CASSPPRTRYEQYF.

V is TRBV5-1 and J is TRBJ1-3; possibly TRBD1 for D (5 bases). V was clipped by 0 bases and J by 2 bases, with 9 bases between them. This CDR3 is 15 amino acids long. Germline loops: CDR1 SGHRS, CDR2 YFSETQ. Here the CDR3 reads CASSLEGIAGNTIYF. CDR3 DNA sequence: TGCGCCAGCAGCTTGGAGGGGATTGCTGGAAACACCATATATTTT.

The chain uses TRBV5-1 and TRBJ2-1; D is possibly TRBD2 (6 bases). V dropped 0 bases and J dropped 4 bases, with 14 bases sitting between them. The CDR3 consists of 16 residues. Germline lookup yields CDR1 SGHRS and CDR2 YFSETQ. CDR3 coding DNA: TGCGCCAGCAGCTTGGCTGCCCAGGCGGGATACAATGAGCAGTTCTTC. Translating it yields CASSLAAQAGYNEQFF.

This clone was counted between two and nine times. The rearrangement links TRBV18 to TRBJ1-2; 7 bases agree with TRBD1. The CDR3 has 17 amino acids. The V gene end was trimmed by 0 bases and the J gene end by 1 base; junction bases not matched to a gene: 8. CDR1 is KGHSH, CDR2 LQKENI, per germline. CDR3 DNA sequence: TGTGCCAGCTCACCACCGTTGAGCAGGGGGAATAACTATGGCTACACCTTC. Its translation: CASSPPLSRGNNYGYTF. The full variable domain, with the rest looked up from reference TRBV18 and TRBJ1-2, is NAGVMQNPRHLVRRRGQEARLRCSPMKGHSHVYWYRQLPEEGLKFMVYLQKENIIDESGMPKERFSAEFPKEGPSILRIQQVVRGDSAAYFCASSPPLSRGNNYGYTFGSGTRLTVV.

This clone was detected only a few times. In DNA form, the CDR3 reads TGCGCCAGCAGCCAAGTGCCCACTCCGGAGGAGCAGTACTTC. Amino acids: CASSQVPTPEEQYF. V usage is TRBV4-1 and J usage is TRBJ2-7; D uncertain. Germline V gene data show CDR1 as MGHRA and CDR2 as YSYEKL. CDR3 size: 14 residues. V was trimmed by 1 base and J by 7 bases, leaving 14 bases between them.

The CDR3 region is CASSIETGSYEQYF. The DNA of the CDR3 is TGTGCCAGTAGTATAGAAACAGGGTCCTACGAGCAGTACTTC. The rearrangement joins TRBV19 to TRBJ2-7, with D perhaps TRBD1 (6 bases). This CDR3 is built from 14 residues. CDR1 and CDR2 (germline): LNHDA, SQIVND (reference sequence). Trimming left V 0 bases short and J 1 base short, with 7 bases between.

V is TRBV7-2 and J is TRBJ2-3; 11 nucleotides line up with TRBD2. Germline values: CDR1 SGHTA, CDR2 FQGNSA. V lost 5 bases to trimming and J lost 5 bases; unmatched junction nucleotides: 15. The CDR3 contains 18 residues. CDR3 residues: CASSPLPMTSGVKDTQYF. Written as DNA, the CDR3 is TGTGCCAGCAGCCCCCTTCCCATGACTAGCGGGGTTAAAGATACGCAGTATTTT.

The J gene is TRBJ1-6, the V gene TRBV4-1; D is possibly TRBD1 (6 bases). In germline, CDR1 is MGHRA, CDR2 YSYEKL. This CDR3 has 17 residues. V lost 4 bases and J lost 7, with 20 bases in between. The CDR3 bases are TGCGCCAGCAGCCTGGTTCAGGGGCGTATATTGAATTCACCCCTCCACTTT. This codes for CASSLVQGRILNSPLHF.

Points on this clone: Other DNA sequences from this sample encode an identical CDR3 as well. The chain combines TRBV7-3 with TRBJ1-1; D uncertain. CDR1 is SGHTA, CDR2 FQGTGA, per germline. The CDR3 extends over 14 amino acids. V was shortened by 1 base and J by 4 bases, with 10 bases between the two germline ends. The CDR3 DNA reads as TGTGCCAGCAGCTTAAGAGGGAGAAGCACTGAAGCTTTCTTT. Protein sequence: CASSLRGRSTEAFF.

V gene TRBV7-3 combines with J gene TRBJ1-2, with D perhaps TRBD1 (5 bases). CDR3 length equals 16 residues. The germline gives CDR1 SGHTA, CDR2 FQGTGA. The V end lost 5 bases, the J end lost 6 bases, and 22 bases lay between the germline ends. In DNA, the CDR3 is TGTGCCAGCAGCCCATCGGCGGGGCTCGCTTCTGATGGCTACACCTTC. Translation gives CASSPSAGLASDGYTF. The full variable domain, its missing parts supplied by reference TRBV7-3 and TRBJ1-2, is GAGVSQTPSNKVTEKGKYVELRCDPISGHTALYWYRQSLGQGPEFLIYFQGTGAADDSGLPNDRFFAVRPEGSVSTLKIQRTERGDSAVYLCASSPSAGLASDGYTFGSGTRLTVV.

The V gene is TRBV13, the J gene TRBJ1-1; D is uncertain. This CDR3 has 13 amino acids. The V and J ends lost 0 bases and 0 bases respectively, with 2 bases between them. CDR1 is PRHDT, CDR2 FYEKMQ, per germline (reference sequence). The CDR3 DNA reads TGTGCCAGCAGCTTAGGCATGAACACTGAAGCTTTCTTT. Translation gives CASSLGMNTEAFF.

The rearrangement uses TRBV13 and TRBJ1-1; 8 nucleotides match TRBD1. V gave up 5 bases and J gave up 4 bases; unmatched junction bases: 15. CDR1 and CDR2 from the germline V gene are PRHDT and FYEKMQ (reference sequence). CDR3 length: 17 residues. The CDR3: CASSPRLAGGESTEAFF. As DNA, the CDR3 is TGTGCCAGCAGCCCTAGGTTGGCAGGGGGCGAGAGCACTGAAGCTTTCTTT.

V usage is TRBV3-1 (or the pseudogene TRBV3-2) and J usage is TRBJ1-5; 7 nucleotides agree with TRBD1. Germline V gene data show CDR1 as LGHDT and CDR2 as YNNKEL (reference sequence). J gave up 9 bases and V 4 bases, and 9 bases lay outside the gene matches. The CDR3 is made up of 14 amino acids. CDR3 coding DNA: TGTGCCAGCAGCCTGGGGACAGCCATGGGGCCCCAGCATTTT. Translating it yields CASSLGTAMGPQHF.

The rearrangement links TRBV10-3 to TRBJ2-7; D is unresolved. V was cut by 0 bases and J by 2 bases, with 5 bases left in between. The CDR3 is made up of 13 amino acids. Germline V CDR1 and CDR2: ENHRY, SYGVKD. The CDR3 loop reads CAISESTAYEQYF. CDR3 sequence (DNA): TGTGCCATCAGTGAGTCGACTGCCTACGAGCAGTACTTC.

The rearrangement links TRBV15 to TRBJ2-3; TRBD1 aligns across 10 bases. The CDR3 sequence is 17 residues long. Germline CDR1 LNHNV, CDR2 YYDKDF (reference sequence). The trim removed 5 bases at V and 1 base at J, leaving 9 bases unmatched. CDR3 residues: CATSSLGQGSGTDTQYF. The CDR3 coding sequence is TGTGCCACCAGCTCCTTGGGACAGGGGAGCGGCACAGATACGCAGTATTTT.

The rearrangement joins TRBV9 to TRBJ1-1; possibly TRBD1 for D (5 bases). In germline, CDR1 is SGDLS, CDR2 YYNGEE. V gave up 3 bases and J gave up 4 bases, with 16 bases separating them. The CDR3 has 15 residues. CDR3 sequence: CASSEGLTTGTEAFF. Written as DNA, the CDR3 is TGTGCCAGCAGCGAGGGACTTACAACTGGCACTGAAGCTTTCTTT. The variable domain in full, completed from reference TRBV9 and TRBJ1-1, reads DSGVTQTPKHLITATGQRVTLRCSPRSGDLSVYWYQQSLDQGLQFLIQYYNGEERAKGNILERFSAQQFPDLHSELNLSSLELGDSALYFCASSEGLTTGTEAFFGQGTRLTVV.

This chain uses TRBV5-1 with TRBJ2-4, with D possibly TRBD2 on 6 matching bases. Trimming took 4 bases from V and 0 from J, leaving 14 bases between them. The CDR3 length is 16 residues. From germline, CDR1 is SGHRS and CDR2 YFSETQ. The CDR3 protein is CASSGGWLQAKNIQYF. CDR3 in DNA: TGCGCCAGCAGCGGGGGGTGGCTGCAAGCCAAAAACATTCAGTACTTC.

The genes are TRBV10-3 and TRBJ1-2, with 8 bases fitting TRBD1. This CDR3 has 17 amino acids. The ends lost 6 bases at V and 3 bases at J; junction bases unmatched: 15. Germline V CDR1 and CDR2: ENHRY, SYGVKD. The CDR3 DNA reads TGTGCCATCAGCGTTTCCCCTCGACAGGGGCGGGACTATGGCTACACCTTC. It yields the protein CAISVSPRQGRDYGYTF.

The genes are TRBV27 and TRBJ1-1; D is undetermined. The V end lost 4 bases, the J end lost 8 bases, and 8 bases lay between the germline ends. The CDR3 runs to 11 residues. Per the germline V gene, CDR1 is MNHEY and CDR2 is SMNVEV (reference sequence). CDR3 DNA sequence: TGTGCCAGCAGTTCGAGGGTGGAAGCTTTCTTT. Translating gives CASSSRVEAFF.

The V call is TRBV7-2, the J call TRBJ2-7; 8 nucleotides line up with TRBD2. The CDR3 has 15 amino acids. Losses at the gene ends were 5 bases for V and 1 base for J; bases not matched to a gene: 7. Germline V CDR1 and CDR2: SGHTA, FQGNSA. CDR3 region: CASSQRLASSYEQYF. DNA of the CDR3: TGTGCCAGCAGCCAGAGACTAGCGAGTTCCTACGAGCAGTACTTC.

The rearrangement joins TRBV19 to TRBJ2-3, with 8 bases identical to TRBD2. With V trimmed by 3 bases and J by 3 bases, 2 bases remained unmatched. Germline V gene lookup returns CDR1 LNHDA and CDR2 SQIVND (reference sequence). The length of the CDR3 is 14 residues. The CDR3 is CASSMGGGTDTQYF. The CDR3 DNA is TGTGCCAGTAGTATGGGCGGGGGGACAGATACGCAGTATTTT.

This chain connects TRBV4-1 to TRBJ1-1; 7 nucleotides match TRBD1. The length of the CDR3 is 12 residues. Per germline, CDR1 MGHRA and CDR2 YSYEKL. V was clipped by 8 bases and J by 3 bases; unmatched bases: 3. This CDR3 is CASRQGDTEAFF. The CDR3 bases are TGCGCCAGCCGACAGGGCGACACTGAAGCTTTCTTT.

This clone was detected only once. This rearrangement joins TRBV5-5 to TRBJ1-4; D is unclear. The CDR3 sequence is 16 residues long. V lost 4 bases and J lost 0, with 13 bases in between. Germline-derived CDR1 and CDR2 are SGHKS and YYEKEE (reference sequence). Written as DNA, the CDR3 is TGTGCCAGCAGCCGACTTTCCGGGGCAACTAATGAAAAACTGTTTTTT. Its protein product is CASSRLSGATNEKLFF.

This clone was seen more than once but under ten times. This chain uses TRBV21-1 with TRBJ1-2; the table's D call, TRBD1, was not checked against the DNA. TRBV21-1 is a pseudogene. The CDR3 loop spans 16 amino acids. The CDR3 protein is CAYSRHDSRVNYGYTF. In DNA form, the CDR3 reads TGTGCCTACAGCAGGCACGACAGTCGGGTTAACTATGGCTACACCTTC.

The V gene is TRBV4-1, the J gene TRBJ1-1; D might be TRBD1 (5 bases). Per germline, CDR1 MGHRA and CDR2 YSYEKL. V was trimmed by 4 bases and J by 3 bases, leaving 12 bases between them. The CDR3 has 14 amino acids. The CDR3 bases are TGCGCCAGCAGCCGAACCCAGGGTTACACTGAAGCTTTCTTT. Its protein is CASSRTQGYTEAFF.

The chain links TRBV7-6 to TRBJ2-3; 10 bases are a match to TRBD1. Germline-derived CDR1 and CDR2 are SGHVS and FNYEAQ. This CDR3 spans 17 amino acids. The junction had 9 bases not matched to a gene; V was cut back by 1 base and J by 5 bases. CDR3 residues: CASSLGPPGQGKDTQYF. The DNA for the CDR3 is TGTGCCAGCAGCTTAGGACCACCGGGACAGGGGAAAGATACGCAGTATTTT.

V usage is TRBV4-2 and J usage is TRBJ2-3; TRBD1 is a possible D gene (6 bases). Trimming removed 3 bases from V and 3 bases from J, with 13 bases in between. Per the germline V gene, CDR1 is LGHNA and CDR2 is YNFKEQ. The CDR3 totals 15 residues. Written as DNA, the CDR3 is TGTGCCAGCAGCCAGGGTGGGGGCCGGACAGATACGCAGTATTTT. Translated: CASSQGGGRTDTQYF.

The chain uses TRBV9 and TRBJ1-3; D not certain. This CDR3 is built from 18 residues. From germline, CDR1 is SGDLS and CDR2 YYNGEE. The germline V and J ends were trimmed by 0 bases and 1 base, with 17 bases remaining between them. The CDR3 here is CASSVDVPHGVSGNTIYF. In DNA form, the CDR3 reads TGTGCCAGCAGCGTAGATGTCCCCCACGGAGTTTCTGGAAACACCATATATTTT.

This chain joins TRBV28 and TRBJ2-7; D may be TRBD1 (6 bases). Germline V gene sequence: CDR1 MDHEN, CDR2 SYDVKM. Deletions cut 7 bases from V and 6 bases from J, with 16 bases between. The CDR3 covers 13 residues. CDR3 loop: CASTPFRGGEQYF. In DNA, the CDR3 is TGTGCCAGCACTCCCTTTCGAGGGGGCGAGCAGTACTTC.